These T cell receptor beta chains were read from a single sample in a study of blood T cell repertoires in COVID-19. The data were produced by immunoSEQ multiplex PCR, yet TCRdb's version contains in-frame clones alone and is incomplete. The sample has around 150,000 clones, roughly 90% seen once. The sample comprised PBMCs or T cells enriched from blood (not recorded which). The source of these receptors is a woman aged 45-60 years who had recovered from COVID-19. Both conserved end residues are part of each CDR3. D genes are given only for firm matches. Only some rows state a clone size, as once, few, many or a class for expanded clones.

D gene: TRBD1
clone size: .
J gene: TRBJ1-2
V gene: TRBV5-1
CDR3 DNA: TGCGCCAGCAGCTGGGGATCCGTAAGGGGGCGCACCTATGGCTACACCTTC
CDR3 protein: CASSWGSVRGRTYGYTF

D gene: TRBD1
clone size: .
J gene: TRBJ1-1
V gene: TRBV27
CDR3 DNA: TGTGCCAGCAGTTTTAGACAGGGAGGAAGGACTGAAGCTTTCTTT
CDR3 protein: CASSFRQGGRTEAFF

D gene: TRBD1
clone size: .
J gene: TRBJ2-7
V gene: TRBV6-2/TRBV6-3
CDR3 DNA: TGTGCCAGCAGTTACCCGGGACAGGCCCTATCCTACGAGCAGTACTTC
CDR3 protein: CASSYPGQALSYEQYF

D gene: TRBD2
clone size: once
J gene: TRBJ2-3
V gene: TRBV4-3
CDR3 DNA: TGCGCCAGCAGCCAACTACTGACTGGCGGTAGCGGGGACACAGATACGCAGTATTTT
CDR3 protein: CASSQLLTGGSGDTDTQYF

D gene: TRBD2
clone size: .
J gene: TRBJ2-1
V gene: TRBV7-3
CDR3 DNA: TGTGCCAGCAGCCCCCCCGGACTAGCGGGGGGTCGGGATGAGCAGTTCTTC
CDR3 protein: CASSPPGLAGGRDEQFF

D gene: TRBD1
clone size: .
J gene: TRBJ2-4
V gene: TRBV5-8
CDR3 DNA: TGTGCCAGCAACTACAGGGGAGCCATTCAGTACTTC
CDR3 protein: CASNYRGAIQYF

D gene: .
clone size: .
J gene: TRBJ1-6
V gene: TRBV6-2/TRBV6-3
CDR3 DNA: TGTGCCAGCAGTCCAAGAACAGGGCCCAATTCACCCCTCCACTTT
CDR3 protein: CASSPRTGPNSPLHF

D gene: .
clone size: .
J gene: TRBJ1-1
V gene: TRBV19
CDR3 DNA: TGTGCCTCCCTACGGACAGCCAACACTGAAGCTTTCTTT
CDR3 protein: CASLRTANTEAFF

D gene: .
clone size: .
J gene: TRBJ1-4
V gene: TRBV7-9
CDR3 DNA: TGTGCCAGCAGCTTGGGGGGTGGTAATGAAAAACTGTTTTTT
CDR3 protein: CASSLGGGNEKLFF

D gene: .
clone size: .
J gene: TRBJ2-5
V gene: TRBV9
CDR3 DNA: TGTGCCAGCAGCCAGACAGTTGGCTCAGAGACCCAGTACTTC
CDR3 protein: CASSQTVGSETQYF

D gene: .
clone size: .
J gene: TRBJ1-4
V gene: TRBV7-2
CDR3 DNA: TGTGCCAGCAGCTTAGACGGGCGGGCGGCAACTAATGAAAAACTGTTTTTT
CDR3 protein: CASSLDGRAATNEKLFF

D gene: .
clone size: .
J gene: TRBJ2-1
V gene: TRBV5-4
CDR3 DNA: TGTGCCAGCAGCCTGGACTCTATCCAAAGTCATGAGCAGTTCTTC
CDR3 protein: CASSLDSIQSHEQFF

D gene: .
clone size: .
J gene: TRBJ1-2
V gene: TRBV12-3/TRBV12-4
CDR3 DNA: TGTGCCAGCAGCCCCGACAGCCTGGGAAGCTACACCTTC
CDR3 protein: CASSPDSLGSYTF

D gene: TRBD1
clone size: .
J gene: TRBJ1-1
V gene: TRBV11-3
CDR3 DNA: TGTGCCAGCAGCCGTCCGGACAGGGATGCTTTCTTT
CDR3 protein: CASSRPDRDAFF

D gene: TRBD1
clone size: .
J gene: TRBJ1-1
V gene: TRBV19
CDR3 DNA: TGTGCCAGTAGACCAGACAGGGCCACCCCGAACACTGAAGCTTTCTTT
CDR3 protein: CASRPDRATPNTEAFF

D gene: TRBD1
clone size: .
J gene: TRBJ2-5
V gene: TRBV19
CDR3 DNA: TGTGCCAGTAGTATGTGGACAGGGCAAGAGACCCAGTACTTC
CDR3 protein: CASSMWTGQETQYF

D gene: TRBD2
clone size: .
J gene: TRBJ2-4
V gene: TRBV4-2
CDR3 DNA: TGTGCCAGCAGCCAAGAATTCGGCGGGGGGGCATACATTCAGTACTTC
CDR3 protein: CASSQEFGGGAYIQYF

D gene: TRBD2
clone size: .
J gene: TRBJ2-1
V gene: TRBV5-1
CDR3 DNA: TGCGCCAGCAGCCAGGGACTAGCGGGTCCCTACAATGAGCAGTTCTTC
CDR3 protein: CASSQGLAGPYNEQFF

D gene: TRBD1
clone size: .
J gene: TRBJ1-2
V gene: TRBV11-2
CDR3 DNA: TGTGCCAGCAGCTCCCGCGGGACAGTTGGCTACACCTTC
CDR3 protein: CASSSRGTVGYTF

D gene: TRBD1
clone size: .
J gene: TRBJ1-2
V gene: TRBV7-9
CDR3 DNA: TGTGCCAGCAGCACTGGACAGGGTCGCTACACCTTC
CDR3 protein: CASSTGQGRYTF

D gene: .
clone size: .
J gene: TRBJ1-2
V gene: TRBV27
CDR3 DNA: TGTGCCAGCAGTTCAGACGCGGGGGGGCTGAATGGCTACACCTTC
CDR3 protein: CASSSDAGGLNGYTF

D gene: .
clone size: .
J gene: TRBJ2-7
V gene: TRBV21-1
CDR3 DNA: TGTGCCAGCAGCAAACGAATCGACAGGGCCCACGAGCAGTACTTC
CDR3 protein: CASSKRIDRAHEQYF

D gene: TRBD1
clone size: few
J gene: TRBJ2-4
V gene: TRBV7-2
CDR3 DNA: TGTGCCAGCAGCTTGGGACAGGCTAAAAACATTCAGTACTTC
CDR3 protein: CASSLGQAKNIQYF

D gene: TRBD2
clone size: .
J gene: TRBJ2-1
V gene: TRBV4-3
CDR3 DNA: TGCGCCAGCAGCCAGGAGGGACTAGCGGGCCTCAGGGAGCAGTTCTTC
CDR3 protein: CASSQEGLAGLREQFF

D gene: .
clone size: .
J gene: TRBJ2-3
V gene: TRBV3-1/TRBV3-2
CDR3 DNA: TGTGCCAGCAGCCAAACAGTTGGGCTAGCCCCCACGGATACGCAGTATTTT
CDR3 protein: CASSQTVGLAPTDTQYF

D gene: .
clone size: .
J gene: TRBJ1-3
V gene: TRBV6-5
CDR3 DNA: TGTGCCAGCAGTCGTAAACGGGGTTCTGGAAACACCATATATTTT
CDR3 protein: CASSRKRGSGNTIYF

D gene: .
clone size: .
J gene: TRBJ1-5
V gene: TRBV12-5
CDR3 DNA: TGTGCCCAATCGACAGGCAACAATCAGCCCCAGCATTTT
CDR3 protein: CAQSTGNNQPQHF

D gene: .
clone size: .
J gene: TRBJ2-7
V gene: TRBV5-1
CDR3 DNA: TGCGCCAGCAGCTTGTCTTCTTACGAGCAGTACTTC
CDR3 protein: CASSLSSYEQYF

D gene: .
clone size: .
J gene: TRBJ2-3
V gene: TRBV11-2
CDR3 DNA: TGTGCCAGCAGCTTAACGACTGGCCATAGCACAGATACGCAGTATTTT
CDR3 protein: CASSLTTGHSTDTQYF